The present TCR beta chain was sequenced within a study of T-cell reconstitution after alpha-beta-depleted transplantation in children. Trimming removed 6 bases from V and 4 bases from J; junction bases left unmatched: 6. Germline values: CDR1 MDHEN, CDR2 SYDVKM. The CDR3 contains 14 residues. This clonotype was observed a handful of times. Unique molecular identifiers were incorporated when the TCRbeta library was constructed. TCRdb redid the calling of the PCR reads with MiXCR, one entry per CDR3 protein. The sample includes 150,000 to 250,000 distinct CDR3 sequences, less than 15% of them seen just once.

The receptor was derived from a human donor who donated a stem cell graft to a child with acute lymphoblastic leukemia. The sample consisted of PBMCs from the stem cell graft donor, taken from the stem cell graft. The chain recombines TRBV28 with TRBJ2-5; TRBD1 matches 9 bases. For the CDR3, the DNA is TGTGCCAGCAGCTCACAGGGGGCTGGAGAGACCCAGTACTTC. It yields the protein CASSSQGAGETQYF. Full variable domain (missing parts from reference TRBV28 and TRBJ2-5): DVKVTQSSRYLVKRTGEKVFLECVQDMDHENMFWYRQDPGLGLRLIYFSYDVKMKEKGDIPEGYSVSREKKERFSLILESASTNQTSMYLCASSSQGAGETQYFGPGTRLLVL.